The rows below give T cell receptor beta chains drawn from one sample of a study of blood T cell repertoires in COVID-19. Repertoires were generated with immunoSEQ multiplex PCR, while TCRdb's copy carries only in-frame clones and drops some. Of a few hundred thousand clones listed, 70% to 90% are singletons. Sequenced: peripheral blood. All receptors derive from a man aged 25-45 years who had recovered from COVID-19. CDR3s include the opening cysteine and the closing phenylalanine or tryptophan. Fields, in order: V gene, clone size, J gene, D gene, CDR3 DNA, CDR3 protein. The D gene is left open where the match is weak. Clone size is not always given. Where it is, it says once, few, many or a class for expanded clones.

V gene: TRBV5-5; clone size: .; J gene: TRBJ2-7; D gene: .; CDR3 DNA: TGTGCCAGCAGCTTGACCTACAGGGATTACTACGAGCAGTACTTC; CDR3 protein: CASSLTYRDYYEQYF
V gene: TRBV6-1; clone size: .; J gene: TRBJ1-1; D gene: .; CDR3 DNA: TGTGCCAGCAGTGAATTATCTGAAGCTTTCTTT; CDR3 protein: CASSELSEAFF
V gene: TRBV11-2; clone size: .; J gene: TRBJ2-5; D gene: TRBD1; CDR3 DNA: TGTGCCAGCAGCTTAGGAGACAGGGGGTACTACTATTTGCAAGAGACCCAGTACTTC; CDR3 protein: CASSLGDRGYYYLQETQYF
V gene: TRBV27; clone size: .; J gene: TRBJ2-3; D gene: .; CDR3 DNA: TGTGCCAGTCGTAGGAGCTTGGGCACAGATACGCAGTATTTT; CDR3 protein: CASRRSLGTDTQYF
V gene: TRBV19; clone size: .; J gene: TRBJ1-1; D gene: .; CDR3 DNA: TGTGCCAGTAGGATTCTGGGGCAGCTTCTGTACACTGAAGCTTTCTTT; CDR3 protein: CASRILGQLLYTEAFF
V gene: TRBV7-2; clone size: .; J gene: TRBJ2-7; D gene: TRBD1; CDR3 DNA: TGTGCCAGCAGCTTAAGTGGGACAGGGGCCCACGAGCAGTACTTC; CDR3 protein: CASSLSGTGAHEQYF
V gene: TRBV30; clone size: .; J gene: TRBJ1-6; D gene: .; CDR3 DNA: TGTGCCTGGACCCGGGCGGGGCAAAATAATTCACCCCTCCACTTT; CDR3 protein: CAWTRAGQNNSPLHF
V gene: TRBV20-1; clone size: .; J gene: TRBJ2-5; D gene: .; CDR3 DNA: TGCAGTGCTAGCGGGCAAGAGACCCAGTACTTC; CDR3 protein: CSASGQETQYF
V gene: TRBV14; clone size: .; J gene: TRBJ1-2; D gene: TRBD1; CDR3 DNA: TGTGCCAGCAGCCAAGTAGGCGACAGGGGTTTGGCTAACTATGGCTACACCTTC; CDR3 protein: CASSQVGDRGLANYGYTF
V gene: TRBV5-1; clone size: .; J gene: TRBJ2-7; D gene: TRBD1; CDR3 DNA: TGCGCCAGCAGCTGGCGACAGGGGCGTCCCTACGAGCAGTACTTC; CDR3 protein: CASSWRQGRPYEQYF
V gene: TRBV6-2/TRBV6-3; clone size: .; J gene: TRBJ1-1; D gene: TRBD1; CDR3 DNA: TGTGCCAGCAGCAGGGACAGGGCCCCCACTGAAGCTTTCTTT; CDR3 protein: CASSRDRAPTEAFF
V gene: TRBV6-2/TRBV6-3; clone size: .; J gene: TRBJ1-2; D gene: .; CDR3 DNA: TGTGCCAGCAGTTACGCGGGGGTAGCTGGCTACACCTTC; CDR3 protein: CASSYAGVAGYTF
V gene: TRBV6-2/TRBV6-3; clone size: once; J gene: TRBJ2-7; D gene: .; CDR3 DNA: TGTGCCAGCAGCTATACCGCCCCGCAGGTCAGAGGGGAGCAGTACTTC; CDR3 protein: CASSYTAPQVRGEQYF
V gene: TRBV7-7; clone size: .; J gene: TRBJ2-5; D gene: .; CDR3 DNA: TGTGCCAGCAGCCTAGGGCTTCAAGAGACCCAGTACTTC; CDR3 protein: CASSLGLQETQYF
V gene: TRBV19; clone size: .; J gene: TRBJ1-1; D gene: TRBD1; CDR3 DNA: TGTGCCAGTAGTGAACAGGGGACGAACACTGAAGCTTTCTTT; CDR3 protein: CASSEQGTNTEAFF